Listed here is a single T cell receptor beta chain. Its antigen remains undetermined. Nothing much larger sits one base from this clone, and base qualities are not available. The junction carries 11 bases between V and J, which are trimmed by 1 base and 8 bases respectively. The CDR3 goes from the cysteine to the phenylalanine over 13 residues. The sequence is cut down to CDR3 DNA, 39 bases in frame from base 1. In the germline V gene, CDR1 corresponds to MNHNS and CDR2 to SASEGT. This specimen comes from a study of T cell changes during pregnancy in multiple sclerosis (dated by TCRdb to the late 2010s). Looking at the study overall: In women with multiple sclerosis, the researchers looked at how the T cell repertoire shifted as pregnancy progressed.

The library relied on the immunoSEQ multiplex PCR assay. TCRdb retrieved this table from immuneACCESS and kept in-frame rearrangements only. Not all clones are present; in checked studies, unresolved V genes account for under half, and no reason is known for the remainder. This sample gives over 20,000 clones in total; over 85% of them show up just once. The ten biggest clones cover under 6% of the sample. The receptor was derived from a female donor in good health, enrolled as a control in a pregnancy study. The chain couples TRBV6-1 to TRBJ1-2, with the D gene uncertain. This specimen was CD8+ T cells from peripheral blood mononuclear cells, taken in the second trimester of pregnancy. The DNA is TGTGCCAGCAGTGAAGGCCTAGTAAGAGGCTACACCTTC. This encodes CASSEGLVRGYTF.